This entry features one T cell receptor beta chain sequence. Antigen: not known. The record originates from a study of T cell repertoires in cytomegalovirus infection. Study background: Indicated by public TCR beta signatures were CMV infection and matching HLA type. Notes on the study in general: Accumulated public TCR beta family frequency recognized individuals carrying CMV together with the relevant HLA.

CDR1 is WSHSY, CDR2 SAAADI, per germline. The CDR3 is 12 residues long. V lost 0 bases to trimming and J lost 9 bases, with 9 bases between them. Each CDR3 protein gets one entry after TCRdb re-called the reads with MiXCR. The sample holds fewer than 550,000 distinct CDR3 sequences, approximately 31% seen once. This TCR derives from a human donor in good health (CMV status not recorded). Some clones in this sample may be carry-over from other donors' samples. The V call is TRBV10-2, the J call TRBJ2-7; the D call may be TRBD1 or TRBD2 (5 bases each). Sequenced sample: PBMCs. The CDR3 DNA follows: TGCGCCAGCAGTGAGTCCGGGGACGGGCAGTACTTC. Translation: CASSESGDGQYF.